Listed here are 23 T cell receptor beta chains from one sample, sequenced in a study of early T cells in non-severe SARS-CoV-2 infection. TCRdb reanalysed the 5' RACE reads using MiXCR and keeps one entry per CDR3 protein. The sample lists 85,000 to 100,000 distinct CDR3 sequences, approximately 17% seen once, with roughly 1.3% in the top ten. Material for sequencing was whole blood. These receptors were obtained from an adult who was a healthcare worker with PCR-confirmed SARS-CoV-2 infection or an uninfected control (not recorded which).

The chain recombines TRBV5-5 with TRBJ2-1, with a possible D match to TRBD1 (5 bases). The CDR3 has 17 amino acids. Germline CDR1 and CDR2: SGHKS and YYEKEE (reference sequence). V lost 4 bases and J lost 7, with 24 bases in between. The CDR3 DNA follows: TGTGCCAGCAGCCTTAATGGACACCGCCCCTGGGGAAATGAGCAGTTCTTC. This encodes CASSLNGHRPWGNEQFF.

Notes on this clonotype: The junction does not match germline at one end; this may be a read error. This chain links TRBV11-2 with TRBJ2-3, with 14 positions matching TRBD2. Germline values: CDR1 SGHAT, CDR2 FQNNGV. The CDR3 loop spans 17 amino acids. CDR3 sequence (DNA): TGTGTCAGCAGCTCGCGGGGACTAGCGGGGGACACAGATACGCAGTATTTT. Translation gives CVSSSRGLAGDTDTQYF.

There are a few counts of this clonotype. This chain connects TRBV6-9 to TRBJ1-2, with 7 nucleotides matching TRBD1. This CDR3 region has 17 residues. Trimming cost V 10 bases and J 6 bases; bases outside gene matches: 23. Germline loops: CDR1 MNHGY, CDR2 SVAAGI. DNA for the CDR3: TGTGCCATGCTCAGTTTGACCCGGGGCAGGGGGATGAATGGCTACACCTTC. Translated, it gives CAMLSLTRGRGMNGYTF.

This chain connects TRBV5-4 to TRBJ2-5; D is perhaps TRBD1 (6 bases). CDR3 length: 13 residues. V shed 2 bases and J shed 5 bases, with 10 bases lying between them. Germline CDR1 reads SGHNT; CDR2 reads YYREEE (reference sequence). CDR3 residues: CASSLQGTETQYF. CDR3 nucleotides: TGTGCCAGCAGCTTACAGGGTACGGAGACCCAGTACTTC.

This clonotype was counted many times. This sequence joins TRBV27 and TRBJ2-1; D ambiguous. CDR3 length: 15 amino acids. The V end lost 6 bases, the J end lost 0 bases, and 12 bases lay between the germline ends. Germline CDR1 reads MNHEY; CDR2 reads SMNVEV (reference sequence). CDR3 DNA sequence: TGTGCCAGCAGCCCCATCTTAAGCTCCTACAATGAGCAGTTCTTC. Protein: CASSPILSSYNEQFF.

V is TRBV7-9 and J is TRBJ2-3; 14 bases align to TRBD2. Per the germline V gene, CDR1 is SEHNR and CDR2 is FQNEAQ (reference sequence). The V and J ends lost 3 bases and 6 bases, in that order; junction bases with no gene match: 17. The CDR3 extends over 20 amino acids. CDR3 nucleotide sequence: TGTGCCAGCAGCTTCCCACCGCACCCGACTAGCGGGGGGGCCTGGGATACGCAGTATTTT. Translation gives CASSFPPHPTSGGAWDTQYF. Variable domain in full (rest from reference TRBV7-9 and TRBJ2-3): DTGVSQNPRHKITKRGQNVTFRCDPISEHNRLYWYRQTLGQGPEFLTYFQNEAQLEKSRLLSDRFSAERPKGSFSTLEIQRTEQGDSAMYLCASSFPPHPTSGGAWDTQYFGPGTRLTVL.

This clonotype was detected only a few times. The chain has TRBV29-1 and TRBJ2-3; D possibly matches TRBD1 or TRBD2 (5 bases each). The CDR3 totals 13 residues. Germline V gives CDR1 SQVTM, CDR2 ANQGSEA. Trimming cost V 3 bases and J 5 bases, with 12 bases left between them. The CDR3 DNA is TGCAGCGTTGACTCGGGGCAGAGAGATACGCAGTATTTT. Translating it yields CSVDSGQRDTQYF.

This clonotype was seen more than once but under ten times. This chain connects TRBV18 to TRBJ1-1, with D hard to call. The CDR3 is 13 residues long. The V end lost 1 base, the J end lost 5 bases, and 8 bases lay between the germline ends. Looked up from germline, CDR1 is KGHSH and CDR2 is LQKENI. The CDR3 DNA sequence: TGTGCCAGCTCACCACAGGGAGTTACTGAAGCTTTCTTT. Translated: CASSPQGVTEAFF.

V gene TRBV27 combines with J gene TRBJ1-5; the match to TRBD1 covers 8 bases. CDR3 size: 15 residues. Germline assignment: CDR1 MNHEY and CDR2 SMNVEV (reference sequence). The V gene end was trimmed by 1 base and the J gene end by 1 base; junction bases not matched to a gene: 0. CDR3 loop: CASSLWTGSNQPQHF. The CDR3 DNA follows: TGTGCCAGCAGTTTATGGACAGGGAGCAATCAGCCCCAGCATTTT.

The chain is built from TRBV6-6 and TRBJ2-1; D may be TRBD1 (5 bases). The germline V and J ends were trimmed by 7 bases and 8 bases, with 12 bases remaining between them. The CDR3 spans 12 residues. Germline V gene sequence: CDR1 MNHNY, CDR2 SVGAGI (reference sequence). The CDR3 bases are TGTGCCAGCAACCCTGCAGGGTATGAGCAGTTCTTC. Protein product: CASNPAGYEQFF.

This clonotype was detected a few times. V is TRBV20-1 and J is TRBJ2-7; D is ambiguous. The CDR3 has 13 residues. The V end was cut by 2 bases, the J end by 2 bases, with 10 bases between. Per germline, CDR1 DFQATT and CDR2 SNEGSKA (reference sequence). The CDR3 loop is CSARMVPAYEQYF. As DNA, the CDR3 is TGCAGTGCTAGAATGGTTCCAGCCTACGAGCAGTACTTC.

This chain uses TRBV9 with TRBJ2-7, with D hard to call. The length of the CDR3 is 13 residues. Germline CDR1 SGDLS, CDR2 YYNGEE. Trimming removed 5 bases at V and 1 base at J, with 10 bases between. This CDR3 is CASRVEWSYEQYF. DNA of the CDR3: TGTGCCAGCAGGGTGGAATGGTCCTACGAGCAGTACTTC.

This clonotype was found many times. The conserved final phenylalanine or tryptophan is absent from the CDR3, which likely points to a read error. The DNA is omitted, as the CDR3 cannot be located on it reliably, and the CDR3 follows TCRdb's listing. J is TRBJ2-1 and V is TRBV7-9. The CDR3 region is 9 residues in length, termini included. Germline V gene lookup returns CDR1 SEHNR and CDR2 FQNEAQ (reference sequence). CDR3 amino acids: CASSLGGVV.

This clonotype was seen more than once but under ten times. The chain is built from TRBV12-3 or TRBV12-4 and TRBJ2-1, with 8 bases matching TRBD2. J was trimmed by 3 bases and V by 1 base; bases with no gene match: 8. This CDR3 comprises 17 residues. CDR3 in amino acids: CASSLGRGRGVYNEQFF. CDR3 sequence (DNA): TGTGCCAGCAGTTTAGGCCGTGGGCGGGGGGTCTACAATGAGCAGTTCTTC.

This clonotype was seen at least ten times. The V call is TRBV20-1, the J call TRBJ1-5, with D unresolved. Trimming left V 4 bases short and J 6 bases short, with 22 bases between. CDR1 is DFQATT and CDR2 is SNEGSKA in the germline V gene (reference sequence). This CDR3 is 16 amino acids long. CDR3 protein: CSATPGGHPSGQPQHF. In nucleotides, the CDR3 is TGCAGTGCTACCCCCGGTGGGCATCCGTCGGGTCAGCCCCAGCATTTT.

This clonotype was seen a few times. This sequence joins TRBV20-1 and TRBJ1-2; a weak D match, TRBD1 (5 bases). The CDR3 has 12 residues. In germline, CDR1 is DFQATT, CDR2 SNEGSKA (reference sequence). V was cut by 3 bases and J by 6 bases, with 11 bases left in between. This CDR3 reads CSARGGFDGYTF. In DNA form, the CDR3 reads TGCAGTGCTAGGGGGGGTTTTGATGGCTACACCTTC.

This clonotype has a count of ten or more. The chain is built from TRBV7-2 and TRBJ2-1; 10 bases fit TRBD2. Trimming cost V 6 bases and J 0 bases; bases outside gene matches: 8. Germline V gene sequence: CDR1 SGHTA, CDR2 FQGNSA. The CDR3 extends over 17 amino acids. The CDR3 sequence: CASSPLAGAFSYNEQFF. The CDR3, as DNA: TGTGCCAGCAGTCCTCTAGCGGGGGCCTTCTCCTACAATGAGCAGTTCTTC.

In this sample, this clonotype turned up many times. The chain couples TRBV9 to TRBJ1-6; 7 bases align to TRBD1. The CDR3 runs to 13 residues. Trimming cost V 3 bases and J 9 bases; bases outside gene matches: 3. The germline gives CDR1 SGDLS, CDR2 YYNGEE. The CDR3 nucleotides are TGTGCCAGCAGCGGAGGGGGCCGTTCACCCCTCCACTTT. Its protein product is CASSGGGRSPLHF.

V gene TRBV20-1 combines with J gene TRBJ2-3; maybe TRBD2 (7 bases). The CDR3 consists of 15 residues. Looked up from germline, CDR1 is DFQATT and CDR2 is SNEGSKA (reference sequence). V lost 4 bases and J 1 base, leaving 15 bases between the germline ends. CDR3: CSAIIRGAGTDTQYF. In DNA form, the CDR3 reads TGCAGTGCTATAATACGGGGGGCTGGCACAGATACGCAGTATTTT.

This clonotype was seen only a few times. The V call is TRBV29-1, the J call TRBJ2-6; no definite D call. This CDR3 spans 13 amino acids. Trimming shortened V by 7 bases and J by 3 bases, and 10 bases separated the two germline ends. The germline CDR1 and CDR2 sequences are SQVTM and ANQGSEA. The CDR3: CSASSYGANVLTF. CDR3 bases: TGCAGCGCTTCTTCTTATGGGGCCAACGTCCTGACTTTC.

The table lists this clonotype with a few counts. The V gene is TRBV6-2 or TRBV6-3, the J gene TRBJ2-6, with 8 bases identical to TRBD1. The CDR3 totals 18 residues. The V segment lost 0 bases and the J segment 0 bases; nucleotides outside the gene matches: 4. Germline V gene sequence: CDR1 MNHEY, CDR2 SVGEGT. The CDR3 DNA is TGTGCCAGCAGTTACTCGGGACAGGCTTACTCTGGGGCCAACGTCCTGACTTTC. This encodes CASSYSGQAYSGANVLTF.

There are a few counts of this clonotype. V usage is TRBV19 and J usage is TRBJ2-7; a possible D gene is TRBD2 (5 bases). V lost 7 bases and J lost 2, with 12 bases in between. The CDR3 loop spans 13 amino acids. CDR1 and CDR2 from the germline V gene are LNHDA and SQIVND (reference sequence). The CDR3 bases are TGTGCCAGTACCGGGGAGTCCCCCTACGAGCAGTACTTC. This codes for CASTGESPYEQYF.

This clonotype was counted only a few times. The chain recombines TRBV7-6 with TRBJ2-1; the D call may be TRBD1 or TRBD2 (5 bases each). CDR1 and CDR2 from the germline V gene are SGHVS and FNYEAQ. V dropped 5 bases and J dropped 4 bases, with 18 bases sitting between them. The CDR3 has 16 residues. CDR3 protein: CASSQDGARRYNEQFF. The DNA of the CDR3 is TGTGCCAGCAGCCAGGACGGGGCGCGACGGTACAATGAGCAGTTCTTC.